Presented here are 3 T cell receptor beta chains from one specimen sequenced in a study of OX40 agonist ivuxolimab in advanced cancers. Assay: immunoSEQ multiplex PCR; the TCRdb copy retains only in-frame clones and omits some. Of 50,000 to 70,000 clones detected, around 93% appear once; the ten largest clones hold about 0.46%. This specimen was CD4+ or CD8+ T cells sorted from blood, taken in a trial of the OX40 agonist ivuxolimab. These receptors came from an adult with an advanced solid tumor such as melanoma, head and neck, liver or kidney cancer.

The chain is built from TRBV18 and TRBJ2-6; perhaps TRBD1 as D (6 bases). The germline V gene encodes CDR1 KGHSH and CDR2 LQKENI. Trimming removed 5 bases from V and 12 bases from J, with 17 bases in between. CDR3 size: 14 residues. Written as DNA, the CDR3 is TGTGCCAGCTCAGATAGACAGGTCGCCGGCGTCCTGACTTTC. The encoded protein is CASSDRQVAGVLTF.

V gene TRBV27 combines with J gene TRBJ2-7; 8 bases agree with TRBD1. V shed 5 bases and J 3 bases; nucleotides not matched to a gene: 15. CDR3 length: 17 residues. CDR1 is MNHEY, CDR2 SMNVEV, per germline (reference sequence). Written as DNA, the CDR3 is TGTGCCAGCAGTCCTACGACGGACAGGGCTTCTATCTACGAGCAGTACTTC. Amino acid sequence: CASSPTTDRASIYEQYF.

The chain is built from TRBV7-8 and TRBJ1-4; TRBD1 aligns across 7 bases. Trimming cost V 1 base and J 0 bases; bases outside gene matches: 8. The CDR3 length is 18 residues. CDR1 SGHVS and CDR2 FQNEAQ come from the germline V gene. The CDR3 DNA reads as TGTGCCAGCAGCTTAGGGGCAGGGGGTAGTGCAACTAATGAAAAACTGTTTTTT. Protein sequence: CASSLGAGGSATNEKLFF.